The 9 T cell receptor beta chains below come from one sample, sequenced in a study of PD-L1 blockade in urothelial cancer. Time point defined: pretreatment peripheral blood. Clones were sequenced by immunoSEQ multiplex PCR, and TCRdb holds only the in-frame ones, with some missing. Among 100,000 to 150,000 clones listed, approximately 84% were seen once. Specimen: PBMCs, collected around atezolizumab (anti-PD-L1) treatment. Source of these receptors: a man aged 50 to 59 with urothelial cancer.

This chain joins TRBV15 and TRBJ2-5; TRBD1 aligns across 9 bases. The CDR3 is 14 residues long. CDR1 and CDR2 from the germline V gene are LNHNV and YYDKDF (reference sequence). Trimming cost V 3 bases and J 5 bases; bases outside gene matches: 4. CDR3: CATSSNRGRETQYF. The CDR3 coding sequence is TGTGCCACCAGCAGTAACAGGGGGCGCGAGACCCAGTACTTC.

This chain uses TRBV7-2 with TRBJ2-1; D is undetermined. CDR1 and CDR2 from the germline V gene are SGHTA and FQGNSA. The CDR3 is made up of 12 amino acids. Trimming stripped 5 bases from V and 9 bases from J, with 11 bases between. The CDR3: CASSQRRGEQFF. CDR3 in DNA: TGTGCCAGCAGCCAAAGAAGAGGTGAGCAGTTCTTC.

The V and J genes are TRBV6-5 and TRBJ2-7; 9 bases agree with TRBD1. This CDR3 contains 15 residues. J gave up 3 bases and V 7 bases, and 10 bases lay outside the gene matches. Germline CDR1 is MNHEY and CDR2 is SVGAGI. The CDR3 coding sequence is TGTGCCAGCAAAAGGGAACCGGGACAGGGCTACGAGCAGTACTTC. Its translation is CASKREPGQGYEQYF.

This sequence joins TRBV2 and TRBJ2-7; D possibly corresponds to TRBD1 (6 bases). The CDR3 spans 14 residues. Germline CDR1 is SNHLY and CDR2 is FYNNEI. V was clipped by 3 bases and J by 3 bases, with 12 bases between them. The CDR3 DNA reads as TGTGCCAGCAGTGACTGGCAGGGGCACTACGAGCAGTACTTC. Its translation is CASSDWQGHYEQYF.

The chain joins TRBV19 to TRBJ2-7, with TRBD1 identical over 9 bases. The trim removed 4 bases at V and 0 bases at J, leaving 4 bases unmatched. CDR3 length: 15 residues. CDR1 and CDR2 from the germline V gene are LNHDA and SQIVND (reference sequence). DNA for the CDR3: TGTGCCAGTAGTAAGCGGACAGGGGTCTCCTACGAGCAGTACTTC. Protein sequence: CASSKRTGVSYEQYF.

V and J are TRBV28 and TRBJ2-7, with 8 bases identical to TRBD2. Germline V gene lookup returns CDR1 MDHEN and CDR2 SYDVKM. V dropped 7 bases and J dropped 1; count of bases not matched to a gene: 6. This CDR3 has 14 amino acids. The CDR3 DNA reads TGTGCCAGCATAAATAGCGGGGCGTCCTACGAGCAGTACTTC. Its translation is CASINSGASYEQYF.

The V and J genes are TRBV5-4 and TRBJ1-2, with TRBD1 as a possible D gene (6 bases). V lost 4 bases to trimming and J lost 2 bases, with 15 bases between them. Germline loops: CDR1 SGHNT, CDR2 YYREEE (reference sequence). The CDR3 totals 15 residues. The CDR3 is CASSPWSGANYGYTF. CDR3 in DNA: TGTGCCAGCAGCCCCTGGTCAGGGGCAAACTATGGCTACACCTTC.

This sequence joins TRBV7-9 and TRBJ2-3, with 7 positions matching TRBD2. CDR3 length: 15 residues. Germline V CDR1 and CDR2: SEHNR, FQNEAQ (reference sequence). V was clipped by 5 bases and J by 0 bases; unmatched bases: 5. CDR3 nucleotides: TGTGCCAGCAGCGAGAGCGGGACCAGCACAGATACGCAGTATTTT. It is translated as CASSESGTSTDTQYF.

The J gene is TRBJ1-5, the V gene TRBV6-1; weak D call: TRBD1 (6 bases). V lost 6 bases, J lost 0 bases, and 9 bases lay in between. Germline V gene sequence: CDR1 MNHNS, CDR2 SASEGT. This CDR3 has 14 amino acids. This CDR3 is CASSQGNSNQPQHF. CDR3 coding DNA: TGTGCCAGCAGCCAGGGGAATAGCAATCAGCCCCAGCATTTT.